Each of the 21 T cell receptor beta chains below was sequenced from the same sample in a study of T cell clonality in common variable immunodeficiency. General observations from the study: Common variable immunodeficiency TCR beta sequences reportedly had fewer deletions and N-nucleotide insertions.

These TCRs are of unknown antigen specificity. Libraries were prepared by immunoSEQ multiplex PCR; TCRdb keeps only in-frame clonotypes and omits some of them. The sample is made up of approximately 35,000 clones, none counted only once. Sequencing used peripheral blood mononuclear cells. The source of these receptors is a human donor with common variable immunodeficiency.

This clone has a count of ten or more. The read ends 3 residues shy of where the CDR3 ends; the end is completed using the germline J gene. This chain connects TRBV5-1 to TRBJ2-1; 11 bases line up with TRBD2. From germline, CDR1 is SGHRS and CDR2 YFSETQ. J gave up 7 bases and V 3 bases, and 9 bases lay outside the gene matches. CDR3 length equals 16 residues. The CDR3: CASSSQLAGVQNEQFF. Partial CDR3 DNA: TGCGCCAGCAGCTCCCAACTAGCGGGAGTACAGAATGAG.

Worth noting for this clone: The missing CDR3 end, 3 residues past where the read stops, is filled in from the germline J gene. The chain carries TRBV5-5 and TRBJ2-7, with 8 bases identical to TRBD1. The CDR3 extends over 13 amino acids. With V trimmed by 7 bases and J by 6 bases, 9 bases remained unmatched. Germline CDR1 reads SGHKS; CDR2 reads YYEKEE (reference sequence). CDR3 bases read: TGTGCCAGCGGAATGGGACAGGTTTTCGAG. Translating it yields CASGMGQVFE. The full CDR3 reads CASGMGQVFEQYF.

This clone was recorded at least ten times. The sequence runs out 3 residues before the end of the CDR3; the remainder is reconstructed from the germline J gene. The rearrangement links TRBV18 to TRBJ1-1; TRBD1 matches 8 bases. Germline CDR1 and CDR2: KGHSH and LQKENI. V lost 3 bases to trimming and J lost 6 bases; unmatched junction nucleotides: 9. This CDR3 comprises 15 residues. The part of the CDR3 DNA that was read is TGTGCCAGCTCACCCCCGGACAGGGTGGGCGCTGAA. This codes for CASSPPDRVGAE. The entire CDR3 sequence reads CASSPPDRVGAEAFF.

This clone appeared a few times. The CDR3 bases that were read are TGTGCCAGCAGCTTAAATGGTAGGGCAACTGAA. It codes for CASSLNGRATE. The entire CDR3 protein is CASSLNGRATEAFF. The chain recombines TRBV7-3 with TRBJ1-1; no firm D call. Read data end 3 residues before the CDR3 end; the end is taken from the germline J gene. The germline V and J ends were trimmed by 1 base and 5 bases, with 11 bases remaining between them. The CDR3 consists of 14 residues. Germline values: CDR1 SGHTA, CDR2 FQGTGA.

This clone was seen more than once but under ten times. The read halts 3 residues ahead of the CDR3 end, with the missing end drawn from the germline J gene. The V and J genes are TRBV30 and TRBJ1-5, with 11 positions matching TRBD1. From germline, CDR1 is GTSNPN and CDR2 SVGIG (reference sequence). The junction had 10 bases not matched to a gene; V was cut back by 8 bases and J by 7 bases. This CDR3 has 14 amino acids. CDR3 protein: CASSRGQGAQPQHF. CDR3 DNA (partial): TGTGCCAGTAGCAGAGGACAGGGGGCACAGCCC. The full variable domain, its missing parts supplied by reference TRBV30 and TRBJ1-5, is SQTIHQWPATLVQPVGSPLSLECTVEGTSNPNLYWYRQAAGRGLQLLFYSVGIGQISSEVPQNLSASRPQDRQFILSSKKLLLSDSGFYLCASSRGQGAQPQHFGDGTRLSIL.

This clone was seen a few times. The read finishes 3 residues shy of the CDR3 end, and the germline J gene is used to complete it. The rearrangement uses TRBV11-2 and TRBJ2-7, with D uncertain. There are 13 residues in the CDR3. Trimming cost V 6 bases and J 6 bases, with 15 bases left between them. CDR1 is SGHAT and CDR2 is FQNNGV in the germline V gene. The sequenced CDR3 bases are TGTGCCAGCAGTTTCGGCCCCAGGCTCGAG. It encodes CASSFGPRLE. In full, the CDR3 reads CASSFGPRLEQYF.

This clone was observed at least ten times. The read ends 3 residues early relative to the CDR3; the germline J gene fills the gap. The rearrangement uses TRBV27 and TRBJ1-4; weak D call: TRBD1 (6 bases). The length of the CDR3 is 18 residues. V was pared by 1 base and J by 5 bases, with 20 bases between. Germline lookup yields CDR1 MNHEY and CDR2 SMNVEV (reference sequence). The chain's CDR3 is CASSLFPPLDSPNEKLFF. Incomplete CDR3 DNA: TGTGCCAGCAGTTTATTCCCCCCGCTGGACAGCCCGAATGAAAAA.

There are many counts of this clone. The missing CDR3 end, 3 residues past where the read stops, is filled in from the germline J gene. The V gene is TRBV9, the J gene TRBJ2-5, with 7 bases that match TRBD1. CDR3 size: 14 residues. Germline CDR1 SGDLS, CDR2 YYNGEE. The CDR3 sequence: CASSVFGDSETQYF. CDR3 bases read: TGTGCCAGCAGCGTATTTGGGGACAGTGAAACC.

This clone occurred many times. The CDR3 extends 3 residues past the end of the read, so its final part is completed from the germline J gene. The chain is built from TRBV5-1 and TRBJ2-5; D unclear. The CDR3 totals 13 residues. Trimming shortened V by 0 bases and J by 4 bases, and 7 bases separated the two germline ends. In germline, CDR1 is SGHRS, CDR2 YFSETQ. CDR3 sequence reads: CASSLGSGETQYF. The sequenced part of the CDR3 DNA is TGCGCCAGCAGCTTGGGTTCGGGAGAGACC.

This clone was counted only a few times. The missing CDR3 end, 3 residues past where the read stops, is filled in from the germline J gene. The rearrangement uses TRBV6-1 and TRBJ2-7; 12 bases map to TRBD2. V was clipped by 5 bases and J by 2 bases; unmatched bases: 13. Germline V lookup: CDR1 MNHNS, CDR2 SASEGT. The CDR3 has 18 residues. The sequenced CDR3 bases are TGTGCCAGCAGTAAAGACAGGGGCCCTAGCGGGAGGGCCTACGAG. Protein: CASSKDRGPSGRAYE. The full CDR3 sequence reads CASSKDRGPSGRAYEQYF.

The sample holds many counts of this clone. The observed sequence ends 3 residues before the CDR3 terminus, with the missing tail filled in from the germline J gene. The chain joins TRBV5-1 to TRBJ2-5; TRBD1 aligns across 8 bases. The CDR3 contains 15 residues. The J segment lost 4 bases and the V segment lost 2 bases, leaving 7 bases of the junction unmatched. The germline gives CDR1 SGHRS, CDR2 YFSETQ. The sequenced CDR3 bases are TGCGCCAGCAGCTTTGGGACAGGACAGGGAGAGACC. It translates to CASSFGTGQGET. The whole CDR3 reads CASSFGTGQGETQYF.

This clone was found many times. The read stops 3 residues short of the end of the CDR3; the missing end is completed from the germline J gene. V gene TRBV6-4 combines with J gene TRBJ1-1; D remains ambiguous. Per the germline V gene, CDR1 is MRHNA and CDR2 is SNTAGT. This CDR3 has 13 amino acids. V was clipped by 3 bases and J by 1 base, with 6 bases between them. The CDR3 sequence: CASSELANTEAFF. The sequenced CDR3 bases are TGTGCCAGCAGTGAATTAGCGAACACTGAA.

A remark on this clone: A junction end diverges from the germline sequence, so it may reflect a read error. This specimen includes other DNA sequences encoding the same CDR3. Partial CDR3 DNA: TGTGCCAGCTCGCCACCGGCGGGGGCCTACGAG. Amino acid sequence: CASSPPAGAYE. The complete CDR3 sequence is CASSPPAGAYEQYF. The chain has TRBV18 and TRBJ2-7; 7 bases fit TRBD2. The read terminates 3 residues ahead of where the CDR3 ends, so the germline J gene completes it. CDR3 length equals 14 residues. Per germline, CDR1 KGHSH and CDR2 LQKENI.

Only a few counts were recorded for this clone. The CDR3 region is CASSLGLAGGYGYTF. Partial CDR3 DNA: TGTGCCAGCAGCTTAGGGTTGGCAGGGGGATATGGC. The V gene is TRBV7-3, the J gene TRBJ1-2; 7 bases match TRBD1. The read falls 3 residues short of the CDR3 end, and the missing part is taken from the germline J gene. The germline CDR1 and CDR2 sequences are SGHTA and FQGTGA. The J segment lost 5 bases and the V segment lost 2 bases, leaving 8 bases of the junction unmatched. The CDR3 runs to 15 residues.

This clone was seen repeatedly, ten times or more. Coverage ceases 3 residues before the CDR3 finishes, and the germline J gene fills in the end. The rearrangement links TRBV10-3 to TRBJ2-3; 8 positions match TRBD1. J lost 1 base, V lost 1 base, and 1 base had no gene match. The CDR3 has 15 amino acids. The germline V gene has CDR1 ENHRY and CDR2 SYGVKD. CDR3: CAISEWGQGTDTQYF. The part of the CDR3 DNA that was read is TGTGCCATCAGTGAGTGGGGACAGGGCACAGATACG.

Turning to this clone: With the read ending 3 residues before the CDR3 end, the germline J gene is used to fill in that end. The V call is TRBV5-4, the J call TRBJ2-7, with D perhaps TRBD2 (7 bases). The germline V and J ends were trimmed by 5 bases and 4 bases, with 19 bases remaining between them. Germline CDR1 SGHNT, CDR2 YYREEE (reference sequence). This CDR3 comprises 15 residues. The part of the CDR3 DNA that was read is TGTGCCAGCAGTCTGAGGGGGGGGGCACTTTACGAG. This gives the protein CASSLRGGALYE. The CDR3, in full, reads CASSLRGGALYEQYF.

The CDR3 DNA, read in part, is TGTGCCAGCAGTGTGGACAGACTTCCCCACGAG. This translates into CASSVDRLPHE. The entire CDR3 protein reads CASSVDRLPHEQYF. This chain connects TRBV6-1 to TRBJ2-7; D might be TRBD1 (6 bases). The read ends 3 residues before the CDR3 terminus; that terminus is restored from the germline J gene. CDR3 length: 14 amino acids. CDR1 is MNHNS, CDR2 SASEGT, per germline. The V end lost 4 bases, the J end lost 5 bases, and 15 bases lay between the germline ends.

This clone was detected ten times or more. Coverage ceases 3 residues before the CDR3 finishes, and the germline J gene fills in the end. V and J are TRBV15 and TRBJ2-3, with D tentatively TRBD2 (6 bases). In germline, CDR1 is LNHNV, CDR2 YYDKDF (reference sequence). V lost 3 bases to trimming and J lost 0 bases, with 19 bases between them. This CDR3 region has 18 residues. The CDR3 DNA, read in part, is TGTGCCACCAGCAGGTCGGATTTTCGCGGGATAAGCACAGATACG. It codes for CATSRSDFRGISTDT. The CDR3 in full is CATSRSDFRGISTDTQYF.

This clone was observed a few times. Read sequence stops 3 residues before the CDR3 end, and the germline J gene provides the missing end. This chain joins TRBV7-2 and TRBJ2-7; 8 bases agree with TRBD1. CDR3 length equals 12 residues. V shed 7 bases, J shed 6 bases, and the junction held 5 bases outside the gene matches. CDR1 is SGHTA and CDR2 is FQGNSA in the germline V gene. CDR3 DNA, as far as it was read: TGTGCCAGCACCAAGACAGGGGTCGAG. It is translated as CASTKTGVE. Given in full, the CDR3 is CASTKTGVEQYF.

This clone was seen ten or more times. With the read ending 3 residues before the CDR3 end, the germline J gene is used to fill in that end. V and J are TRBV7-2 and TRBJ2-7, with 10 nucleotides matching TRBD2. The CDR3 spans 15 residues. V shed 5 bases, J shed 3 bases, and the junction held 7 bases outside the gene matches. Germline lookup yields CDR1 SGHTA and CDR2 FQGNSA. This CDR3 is CASSAPSGSYYEQYF. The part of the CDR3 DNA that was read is TGTGCCAGCAGCGCCCCTAGCGGGAGTTACTACGAG.

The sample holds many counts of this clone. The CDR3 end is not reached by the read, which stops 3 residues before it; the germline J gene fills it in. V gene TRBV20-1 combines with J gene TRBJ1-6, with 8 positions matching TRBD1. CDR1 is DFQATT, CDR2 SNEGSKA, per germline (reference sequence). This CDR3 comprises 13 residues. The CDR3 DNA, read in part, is TGCAGTGCTAGAGGGACAGGGTTTATTACC. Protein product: CSARGTGFIT. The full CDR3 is CSARGTGFITLHF.